A selection of T cell receptor beta chains follows, all from one sample in a study of cytomegalovirus exposure and HLA in healthy donors. This table comes from immunoSEQ multiplex PCR, and its TCRdb copy is limited to in-frame clones, with some not included. The sample gives 150,000 to 200,000 clones, roughly four fifths of which show up once; 0.95% to 1.1% is in the top ten. The material sequenced was PBMCs. The receptors derive from a woman aged 40 to 50 in good health and CMV-seronegative. Both conserved end residues are part of each CDR3. The order of the fields is clone size, J gene, V gene, CDR3 protein. Part of the rows lack a size; the others show once, few, many or a class for expanded clones.

clone size: NA
J gene: TRBJ1-1
V gene: TRBV7-2
CDR3 protein: CASSSMDRNTEAFF

clone size: NA
J gene: TRBJ2-5
V gene: TRBV5-1
CDR3 protein: CASRQDSKETQYF

clone size: NA
J gene: TRBJ1-2
V gene: TRBV2
CDR3 protein: CASSEAGAGGSEGYTF

clone size: once
J gene: TRBJ2-7
V gene: TRBV10-3
CDR3 protein: CAISAQVGTSGSYEQYF

clone size: few
J gene: TRBJ2-1
V gene: TRBV5-4
CDR3 protein: CASSLDSPHNEQFF

clone size: NA
J gene: TRBJ2-2
V gene: TRBV5-1
CDR3 protein: CASSLAGDTGELFF

clone size: NA
J gene: TRBJ1-2
V gene: TRBV30
CDR3 protein: CAWRRDRGRKGGYTF

clone size: NA
J gene: TRBJ2-5
V gene: TRBV5-1
CDR3 protein: CASSQGTGEETQYF

clone size: NA
J gene: TRBJ2-1
V gene: TRBV6-5
CDR3 protein: CASSPSGSYNEQFF

clone size: few
J gene: TRBJ2-2
V gene: TRBV19
CDR3 protein: CASGPRGGVRTGELFF

clone size: few
J gene: TRBJ2-5
V gene: TRBV30
CDR3 protein: CAWGGGGPGETQYF

clone size: NA
J gene: TRBJ1-2
V gene: TRBV27
CDR3 protein: CASSFWQGGGGYTF

clone size: NA
J gene: TRBJ1-2
V gene: TRBV4-2
CDR3 protein: CASSPELQSGYGYTF

clone size: NA
J gene: TRBJ1-5
V gene: TRBV6-6
CDR3 protein: CASTGGYSNQPQHF

clone size: NA
J gene: TRBJ2-1
V gene: TRBV5-1
CDR3 protein: CASSLLAGVGNEQFF

clone size: few
J gene: TRBJ1-4
V gene: TRBV19
CDR3 protein: CASLDRGVGSEKLFF

clone size: NA
J gene: TRBJ2-7
V gene: TRBV19
CDR3 protein: CASSISGGGANYEQYF

clone size: NA
J gene: TRBJ2-3
V gene: TRBV7-9
CDR3 protein: CASSLGERRTDTQYF

clone size: NA
J gene: TRBJ2-1
V gene: TRBV30
CDR3 protein: CAWGQGVVGEQFF

clone size: NA
J gene: TRBJ1-1
V gene: TRBV29-1
CDR3 protein: CSVQGERAFF

clone size: NA
J gene: TRBJ1-1
V gene: TRBV14
CDR3 protein: CASSQVGGGSTEAFF

clone size: NA
J gene: TRBJ2-5
V gene: TRBV7-2
CDR3 protein: CASSTGLAGLLGETQYF

clone size: NA
J gene: TRBJ2-1
V gene: TRBV5-6
CDR3 protein: CASRLAGGSDSYNEQFF

clone size: NA
J gene: TRBJ2-2
V gene: TRBV19
CDR3 protein: CASKGTRGYTGELFF

clone size: NA
J gene: TRBJ2-5
V gene: TRBV28
CDR3 protein: CASSLPTGGVIWGTQYF

clone size: NA
J gene: TRBJ2-7
V gene: TRBV30
CDR3 protein: CAWTTGPSYEQYF

clone size: NA
J gene: TRBJ2-2
V gene: TRBV5-1
CDR3 protein: CASLLDRADTGELFF

clone size: NA
J gene: TRBJ2-1
V gene: TRBV30
CDR3 protein: CAWKVGDRIYNEQFF

clone size: few
J gene: TRBJ1-1
V gene: TRBV21-1
CDR3 protein: CASSKIQFEAFF

clone size: few
J gene: TRBJ2-2
V gene: TRBV7-3
CDR3 protein: CASSLQGVNTGELFF

clone size: NA
J gene: TRBJ1-2
V gene: TRBV9
CDR3 protein: CASSVYLSGYTF

clone size: NA
J gene: TRBJ2-5
V gene: TRBV27
CDR3 protein: CASSSRGRGETQYF

clone size: NA
J gene: TRBJ1-1
V gene: TRBV6-5
CDR3 protein: CASSYGAQGNTEAFF

clone size: NA
J gene: TRBJ2-5
V gene: TRBV9
CDR3 protein: CASSGTGATETQYF